The 21 T cell receptor beta chains presented below share a single source sample, sequenced in a study of OX40 agonist ivuxolimab in advanced cancers. The assay was immunoSEQ multiplex PCR, and TCRdb's table has in-frame clones only and misses some. This sample yields tens of thousands of clones, of which about 86% are seen a single time; over 0.7% belongs to the top ten. The sample in question was CD4+ or CD8+ T cells sorted from blood, obtained in a trial of the OX40 agonist ivuxolimab. Receptors were obtained from an adult with an advanced solid tumor such as melanoma, head and neck, liver or kidney cancer.

The V call is TRBV5-4, the J call TRBJ2-1; weak D call: TRBD1 (7 bases). The CDR3 runs 16 residues. Germline V CDR1 and CDR2: SGHNT, YYREEE (reference sequence). The V end lost 4 bases, the J end lost 2 bases, and 16 bases lay between the germline ends. The CDR3 region has the DNA TGTGCCAGCAGCGCTGGAGGGGGCGGGGCCTACAATGAGCAGTTCTTC. Protein product: CASSAGGGGAYNEQFF.

This clone was observed a single time. The chain is built from TRBV4-1 and TRBJ2-3; 8 positions agree with TRBD1. The CDR3 length is 16 residues. The J segment lost 6 bases and the V segment lost 1 base, leaving 9 bases of the junction unmatched. The germline V gene has CDR1 MGHRA and CDR2 YSYEKL. The CDR3 region has the DNA TGCGCCAGCAGCCAAGTACCAGGGGGCTTTTTCGATACGCAGTATTTT. Translating it yields CASSQVPGGFFDTQYF.

The chain has TRBV5-1 and TRBJ2-5; the D gene could be TRBD1 or TRBD2 (5 bases each). Trimming removed 1 base from V and 5 bases from J, with 9 bases in between. The CDR3 consists of 13 residues. CDR1 SGHRS and CDR2 YFSETQ come from the germline V gene. The CDR3 DNA reads as TGCGCCAGCAGCTTGAGGGACCGGGAGACCCAGTACTTC. Residues: CASSLRDRETQYF.

V and J are TRBV6-5 and TRBJ1-4; the D is unclear. CDR1 MNHEY and CDR2 SVGAGI come from the germline V gene. Trimming stripped 4 bases from V and 5 bases from J, with 8 bases between. CDR3 length equals 13 residues. CDR3 coding DNA: TGTGCCAGCAGTTCCGGGCCGAATGAAAAACTGTTTTTT. Translated: CASSSGPNEKLFF.

The rearrangement joins TRBV28 to TRBJ2-7; D tentatively reads TRBD1 or TRBD2 (5 bases each). CDR1 is MDHEN and CDR2 is SYDVKM in the germline V gene. This CDR3 has 17 amino acids. The germline V and J ends were trimmed by 7 bases and 2 bases, with 24 bases remaining between them. The CDR3 DNA follows: TGTGCCAGCACCAAAATTGGATCCGGGACCCGGACCTACGAGCAGTACTTC. This translates into CASTKIGSGTRTYEQYF.

The V and J genes are TRBV27 and TRBJ2-7, with D maybe TRBD2 (5 bases). The V gene lost 4 bases and the J gene lost 0 bases, with 13 bases spanning the gap. Germline CDR1 is MNHEY and CDR2 is SMNVEV (reference sequence). The CDR3 consists of 15 residues. DNA of the CDR3: TGTGCCAGCAGTTCGACACTCCGGGGCTCCTACGAGCAGTACTTC. Encoded protein: CASSSTLRGSYEQYF.

J is TRBJ1-5 and V is TRBV19; tentative D call: TRBD1 (5 bases). V lost 0 bases, J lost 0 bases, and 12 bases lay in between. This CDR3 has 17 residues. CDR1 is LNHDA and CDR2 is SQIVND in the germline V gene (reference sequence). CDR3 amino acids: CASSIEGAVYSNQPQHF. DNA for the CDR3: TGTGCCAGTAGTATAGAAGGGGCCGTTTATAGCAATCAGCCCCAGCATTTT.

This chain uses TRBV7-6 with TRBJ2-1, with D perhaps TRBD1 or TRBD2 (5 bases each). This CDR3 region has 17 residues. The germline gives CDR1 SGHVS, CDR2 FNYEAQ. The V end was cut by 0 bases, the J end by 8 bases, with 20 bases between. In DNA, the CDR3 is TGTGCCAGCAGCTTAGCAGCTAGGGACCCATTAGGTCATGAGCAGTTCTTC. It yields the protein CASSLAARDPLGHEQFF.

The chain links TRBV7-2 to TRBJ2-2, with D uncertain. The germline V gene encodes CDR1 SGHTA and CDR2 FQGNSA. V was cut by 5 bases and J by 3 bases, with 7 bases left in between. The CDR3 length is 13 residues. The CDR3 region is CASSLFHTGELFF. The DNA for the CDR3 is TGTGCCAGCAGCCTGTTCCACACCGGGGAGCTGTTTTTT. The full variable domain, in which reference TRBV7-2 and TRBJ2-2 provide the parts outside the CDR3, is GAGVSQSPSNKVTEKGKDVELRCDPISGHTALYWYRQSLGQGLEFLIYFQGNSAPDKSGLPSDRFSAERTGGSVSTLTIQRTQQEDSAVYLCASSLFHTGELFFGEGSRLTVL.

The chain joins TRBV12-5 to TRBJ2-5; 13 nucleotides line up with TRBD2. The CDR3 has 15 residues. Germline-derived CDR1 and CDR2 are LGHNT and FRNRAP. With 2 bases clipped from V and 6 bases from J, the junction kept 3 bases outside the gene matches. For the CDR3, the DNA is TGTGCTAGTGGTTTGCCGGGACTAGCGGGGAAGACCCAGTACTTC. It codes for CASGLPGLAGKTQYF.

This clone came up a few times. The chain couples TRBV29-1 to TRBJ1-1, with D unresolved. Deletions cut 6 bases from V and 5 bases from J, with 13 bases between. The CDR3 is 12 amino acids. Germline V gene lookup returns CDR1 SQVTM and CDR2 ANQGSEA. CDR3 amino acids: CSVGNGPTEAFF. Written as DNA, the CDR3 is TGCAGCGTGGGGAATGGCCCGACTGAAGCTTTCTTT.

The chain links TRBV16 to TRBJ2-1; TRBD1 or TRBD2 may be the D gene (5 bases each). V was shortened by 3 bases and J by 9 bases, with 24 bases between the two germline ends. Germline V gene sequence: CDR1 KGHSY, CDR2 FQNENV. The CDR3 has 17 residues. CDR3 protein: CASSQANGYHSGGEQFF. The CDR3 nucleotides read TGTGCCAGCAGCCAGGCCAACGGCTACCACTCTGGGGGTGAGCAGTTCTTC.

The rearrangement uses TRBV27 and TRBJ1-5; 12 bases line up with TRBD1. V shed 5 bases, J shed 7 bases, and the junction held 6 bases outside the gene matches. CDR1 and CDR2 (germline): MNHEY, SMNVEV (reference sequence). There are 15 residues in the CDR3. This CDR3 reads CASSPGTGGVQPQHF. CDR3 nucleotides: TGTGCCAGCAGTCCCGGGACAGGGGGCGTGCAGCCCCAGCATTTT.

The rearrangement joins TRBV5-6 to TRBJ1-1; D is unclear. With 2 bases removed from V and 3 bases from J, the gap between germline ends came to 8 bases. The CDR3 consists of 13 residues. Germline-derived CDR1 and CDR2 are SGHDT and YYEEEE. CDR3 loop: CASSLKQYTEAFF. CDR3 coding DNA: TGTGCCAGCAGCTTAAAACAGTACACTGAAGCTTTCTTT.

The chain recombines TRBV14 with TRBJ2-2; D is unresolved. Per the germline V gene, CDR1 is SGHDN and CDR2 is FVKESK. V was clipped by 0 bases and J by 4 bases, with 9 bases between them. This CDR3 region has 15 residues. The CDR3 spells CASSQDLGITGELFF. The CDR3 DNA follows: TGTGCCAGCAGCCAAGATCTGGGGATCACCGGGGAGCTGTTTTTT.

CDR3 sequence (DNA): TGTGCCAGCTCACCACTGGGGCGGCCCGGGACCGGGGAGCTGTTTTTT. This sequence encodes CASSPLGRPGTGELFF. The V gene is TRBV18, the J gene TRBJ2-2, with D possibly TRBD1 on 5 matching bases. The CDR3 totals 16 residues. Trimming shortened V by 1 base and J by 5 bases, and 14 bases separated the two germline ends. From germline, CDR1 is KGHSH and CDR2 LQKENI. Full variable domain (rest looked up from reference TRBV18 and TRBJ2-2): NAGVMQNPRHLVRRRGQEARLRCSPMKGHSHVYWYRQLPEEGLKFMVYLQKENIIDESGMPKERFSAEFPKEGPSILRIQQVVRGDSAAYFCASSPLGRPGTGELFFGEGSRLTVL.

The rearrangement links TRBV2 to TRBJ2-4, with TRBD1 as a possible D gene (7 bases). Germline assignment: CDR1 SNHLY and CDR2 FYNNEI. The V end lost 0 bases, the J end lost 9 bases, and 15 bases lay between the germline ends. This CDR3 region has 15 residues. The CDR3 DNA reads TGTGCCAGCAGTGAAGCGGAGGGGGCGCGGGGCATTCAGTACTTC. This sequence encodes CASSEAEGARGIQYF.

The V gene is TRBV6-6, the J gene TRBJ2-3, with TRBD1 identical over 7 bases. The CDR3 is 14 residues long. CDR1 is MNHNY and CDR2 is SVGAGI in the germline V gene (reference sequence). Unmatched junction bases numbered 6, after V lost 6 bases and J lost 3 bases. CDR3 sequence reads: CASRDRVRTDTQYF. The CDR3 DNA reads TGTGCCAGCAGAGACAGGGTGAGGACAGATACGCAGTATTTT.

This rearrangement joins TRBV7-6 to TRBJ2-3, with TRBD2 matching 14 bases. V lost 3 bases and J lost 2; bases outside the gene matches: 7. The CDR3 has 18 amino acids. Germline CDR1 SGHVS, CDR2 FNYEAQ. The CDR3, as DNA: TGTGCCAGCAGCTTCGGGACTAGCGGGAGCCCCACCACAGATACGCAGTATTTT. It codes for CASSFGTSGSPTTDTQYF.

This clone was detected once. The chain is built from TRBV6-5 and TRBJ2-4; 8 nucleotides align to TRBD2. The V and J ends lost 6 bases and 3 bases, in that order; junction bases with no gene match: 4. Germline-derived CDR1 and CDR2 are MNHEY and SVGAGI. CDR3 length: 14 residues. The CDR3 region has the DNA TGTGCCAGCAGACCGGGGGGGAGCAAAAACATTCAGTACTTC. Residues: CASRPGGSKNIQYF.

The chain couples TRBV29-1 to TRBJ1-4; the D is unclear. The V gene lost 3 bases and the J gene lost 7 bases, with 15 bases spanning the gap. Germline CDR1 and CDR2: SQVTM and ANQGSEA. The CDR3 covers 14 residues. The CDR3 DNA sequence: TGCAGCGTTGATCGGTCCGGGGAGGTTGAAAAACTGTTTTTT. Translation gives CSVDRSGEVEKLFF.